This T cell receptor beta chain came from a study of T cell changes during pregnancy in multiple sclerosis. Germline CDR1 is MDHEN and CDR2 is SYDVKM. This CDR3 region has 15 residues. Trimming at V came to 5 bases and at J to 4 bases, leaving 8 bases not matched to a gene. TCRdb keeps only in-frame clones here, not all; method: immunoSEQ multiplex PCR. The sample has 74,000 or so clones, 90% to 95% seen once. Source: CD4+ T cells from peripheral blood mononuclear cells, taken before pregnancy. The V gene is TRBV28, the J gene TRBJ1-1; 9 bases line up with TRBD1. This sequence originates from a female donor with multiple sclerosis, enrolled in a pregnancy study. This CDR3 reads CASSPGTGPGTEAFF. The CDR3 DNA follows: TGTGCCAGCAGTCCAGGGACAGGGCCTGGCACTGAAGCTTTCTTT.